This entry describes one T cell receptor (beta chain). This sample was taken from a study of T cells expressing NK-cell markers. At the level of the study: In sorted CD3+CD56+NKG2C+, CD3+CD56+NKG2C- and CD3+CD56-NKG2C+ T cells, TCR beta repertoires were obtained.

Following a re-call of the 5' RACE reads, TCRdb has one entry per CDR3 protein and lacks DNA. This sample contains about 550,000 distinct CDR3 sequences. Germline CDR1 is DFQATT and CDR2 is SNEGSKA (reference sequence). The CDR3 loop spans 16 amino acids. The source material was blood T cells: a sorted CD56 or NKG2C T cell subset, CD4+ or CD8+ T cells, or bulk PBMC T cells (not recorded which). The clonotype comes from a man younger than 30 in good health. This chain links TRBV20-1 with TRBJ2-5; TCRdb indicates TRBD1, and absent DNA this call remains unverified. The CDR3 loop reads CSARNYIGTTQETQYF.